The source of this TCR beta chain is a study of neoadjuvant anti-PD-1 for oral cavity cancer. This clone was detected only a few times. This CDR3 spans 14 amino acids. Trimming cost V 7 bases and J 2 bases, with 12 bases left between them. In germline, CDR1 is LGHNT, CDR2 FRNRAP. Most PBMC samples had approximately 500 ng input DNA in six replicates. This table comes from immunoSEQ multiplex PCR, and its TCRdb copy is limited to in-frame clones, with some not included. This table holds about 8,000 clones, 70% found once. Time point specified: after neoadjuvant nivolumab, at surgical resection. Patients were newly diagnosed with stage II-IVA oral cavity squamous cell carcinoma without prior systemic or radiation treatment. Blood cells were analyzed directly, without culture or expansion.

The chain joins TRBV12-5 to TRBJ2-1; no firm D call. The sequences come from PBMCs, collected after nivolumab (anti-PD-1) treatment. The receptor was isolated from a person aged 35-79 years with oral cavity squamous cell carcinoma. CDR3 in DNA: TGTGCTAGTGCCCCGGGTCAGGCCTACAATGAGCAGTTCTTC. This translates into CASAPGQAYNEQFF. The whole variable domain, filled in from reference TRBV12-5 and TRBJ2-1, reads DARVTQTPRHKVTEMGQEVTMRCQPILGHNTVFWYRQTMMQGLELLAYFRNRAPLDDSGMPKDRFSAEMPDATLATLKIQPSEPRDSAVYFCASAPGQAYNEQFFGPGTRLTVL.